Following are 20 T cell receptor beta chains from one sample sequenced in a study of T-cell memory formation after mild COVID-19. One entry per CDR3 protein results from TCRdb running MiXCR on the 5' RACE reads. This table holds more than 120,000 distinct CDR3 sequences, 15% to 20% found once. The sequenced material came from PBMCs or a T cell subset sorted from them (not recorded which). Every receptor here comes from an adult woman who had mild COVID-19 (a few samples of this study predate the infection). Cell type and time point are not known.

This clonotype was counted only a few times. The chain employs TRBV7-2 and TRBJ2-3, with unresolved D. Looked up from germline, CDR1 is SGHTA and CDR2 is FQGNSA. V was clipped by 5 bases and J by 7 bases, with 13 bases between them. CDR3 length equals 13 residues. CDR3 coding DNA: TGTGCCAGCAGCCCCCCCGGACGAAATACGCAGTATTTT. Translation gives CASSPPGRNTQYF.

The rearrangement uses TRBV4-1 and TRBJ1-1, with D possibly being TRBD1 (5 bases). Trimming removed 5 bases from V and 1 base from J, with 23 bases in between. The CDR3 has 18 residues. In germline, CDR1 is MGHRA, CDR2 YSYEKL. CDR3 DNA sequence: TGCGCCAGCAGCTCCCTCGGGGGGAAAAGGAGGACGAACACTGAAGCTTTCTTT. This translates into CASSSLGGKRRTNTEAFF.

This clonotype appeared a single time. The chain recombines TRBV12-3 or TRBV12-4 with TRBJ1-5; TRBD1 might be the D (5 bases). Trimming removed 0 bases at V and 7 bases at J, with 10 bases between. The length of the CDR3 is 14 residues. CDR3 in amino acids: CASSLAGQNQPQHF. CDR3 nucleotide sequence: TGTGCCAGCAGTTTAGCGGGGCAGAACCAGCCCCAGCATTTT.

This clonotype has more than one count but fewer than ten. In nucleotides, the CDR3 is TGTGCCAGCAGTTTTCGGGACCCCCAACGGAGCATTCAGTACTTC. Translated: CASSFRDPQRSIQYF. This sequence joins TRBV12-3 or TRBV12-4 and TRBJ2-4; perhaps D is TRBD1 or TRBD2 (5 bases each). With 3 bases removed from V and 9 bases from J, the gap between germline ends came to 18 bases. The CDR3 covers 15 residues.

The chain has TRBV11-2 and TRBJ1-4, with unresolved D. This CDR3 is built from 15 residues. The germline CDR1 and CDR2 sequences are SGHAT and FQNNGV. Between the trimmed V and J ends, which lost 1 base and 7 bases, there was a span of 13 bases. CDR3 protein: CASSLAATSSEKLFF. DNA for the CDR3: TGTGCCAGCAGCTTAGCAGCCACGAGCAGTGAAAAACTGTTTTTT.

The chain employs TRBV5-1 and TRBJ2-2; D is unclear. The length of the CDR3 is 15 residues. Trimming stripped 4 bases from V and 6 bases from J, with 16 bases between. CDR1 and CDR2 (germline): SGHRS, YFSETQ. The CDR3 here is CASSKRPMGSGELFF. CDR3 DNA sequence: TGCGCCAGCAGCAAGAGACCCATGGGGTCCGGGGAGCTGTTTTTT.

This chain joins TRBV7-2 and TRBJ2-1; D remains ambiguous. The germline gives CDR1 SGHTA, CDR2 FQGNSA. CDR3 length: 12 amino acids. V shed 6 bases and J shed 10 bases, with 13 bases lying between them. CDR3 residues: CASSPTTAEQFF. The CDR3 DNA follows: TGTGCCAGCAGTCCTACAACGGCGGAGCAGTTCTTC.

The rearrangement uses TRBV25-1 and TRBJ1-1; D possibly corresponds to TRBD1 (5 bases). Trimming stripped 4 bases from V and 1 base from J, with 13 bases between. Germline loops: CDR1 MGHDK, CDR2 SYGVNS. The CDR3 consists of 15 residues. Here the CDR3 reads CASSGYGTGNTEAFF. The CDR3 DNA follows: TGTGCCAGCAGTGGTTACGGGACGGGGAACACTGAAGCTTTCTTT.

This clonotype was observed a few times. The chain carries TRBV6-2 or TRBV6-3 and TRBJ2-5, with D possibly being TRBD2 (6 bases). The germline V and J ends were trimmed by 2 bases and 5 bases, with 12 bases remaining between them. CDR3 length equals 14 residues. Germline V gives CDR1 MNHEY, CDR2 SVGEGT. CDR3 sequence: CASSYRSGRETQYF. The DNA of the CDR3 is TGTGCCAGCAGTTACAGGTCAGGGAGGGAGACCCAGTACTTC.

This clonotype was seen a few times. The J gene is TRBJ1-2, the V gene TRBV12-3 or TRBV12-4, with 10 bases aligning to TRBD1. CDR3 length: 15 residues. The V segment lost 7 bases and the J segment 3 bases; nucleotides outside the gene matches: 8. The CDR3 bases are TGTGCCAGCAACGGGGGGACAGGGGAGCACTATGGCTACACCTTC. Amino acids: CASNGGTGEHYGYTF.

The CDR3 loop reads CASREGGSYNSPLHF. CDR3 nucleotide sequence: TGCGCCAGCAGGGAAGGGGGTAGTTATAATTCACCCCTCCACTTT. This sequence joins TRBV5-1 and TRBJ1-6; a weak D match, TRBD1 (6 bases). V gave up 5 bases and J gave up 4 bases, with 13 bases separating them. Germline CDR1 SGHRS, CDR2 YFSETQ. CDR3 size: 15 residues.

This clonotype was seen more than once but under ten times. This chain joins TRBV7-3 and TRBJ2-1; 9 positions agree with TRBD2. The CDR3 has 15 residues. V shed 1 base, J shed 2 bases, and the junction held 0 bases outside the gene matches. Germline CDR1 reads SGHTA; CDR2 reads FQGTGA. CDR3 sequence (DNA): TGTGCCAGCAGCTTAAGCGGGGGGGCCTACAATGAGCAGTTCTTC. Its translation: CASSLSGGAYNEQFF.

This rearrangement joins TRBV14 to TRBJ2-7; D may be TRBD1 or TRBD2 (6 bases each). The germline V gene encodes CDR1 SGHDN and CDR2 FVKESK. Trimming removed 4 bases from V and 1 base from J, with 17 bases in between. CDR3 length: 16 amino acids. The chain's CDR3 is CASSRGGWGASYEQYF. CDR3 coding DNA: TGTGCCAGCAGCCGGGGAGGATGGGGGGCGTCCTACGAGCAGTACTTC.

This clonotype was found a few times. V gene TRBV19 combines with J gene TRBJ1-2, with D hard to call. The V gene lost 3 bases and the J gene lost 13 bases, with 12 bases spanning the gap. This CDR3 contains 11 residues. Germline CDR1 reads LNHDA; CDR2 reads SQIVND (reference sequence). In DNA form, the CDR3 reads TGTGCCAGTAGTATTCTGGGTTCAACCACCTTC. Translated, it gives CASSILGSTTF.

This rearrangement joins TRBV6-5 to TRBJ2-3; D uncertain. V dropped 0 bases and J dropped 3 bases, with 13 bases sitting between them. The CDR3 is 16 amino acids. From germline, CDR1 is MNHEY and CDR2 SVGAGI. CDR3 sequence (DNA): TGTGCCAGCAGTTACTCTGGCCTGCGCACAACAGATACGCAGTATTTT. Translation gives CASSYSGLRTTDTQYF.

This clonotype was seen a handful of times. V is TRBV2 and J is TRBJ2-5; 9 bases align to TRBD1. Germline-derived CDR1 and CDR2 are SNHLY and FYNNEI. The CDR3 extends over 12 amino acids. After removal of 10 bases from V and 4 bases from J, the junction contained 4 bases not matched to a gene. The CDR3 loop is CAISGQGETQYF. CDR3 in DNA: TGTGCCATTTCGGGACAGGGAGAGACCCAGTACTTC.

This clonotype has only a few counts. V and J are TRBV6-5 and TRBJ1-2; D unresolved. The CDR3 is made up of 13 amino acids. With 5 bases removed from V and 2 bases from J, the gap between germline ends came to 9 bases. CDR1 is MNHEY and CDR2 is SVGAGI in the germline V gene. The CDR3 nucleotides are TGTGCCAGCAGTGCGGGCGCGAACTATGGCTACACCTTC. This sequence encodes CASSAGANYGYTF.

This clonotype has a handful of counts. This chain joins TRBV7-6 and TRBJ2-2; 8 nucleotides agree with TRBD1. Losses at the gene ends were 5 bases for V and 6 bases for J; bases not matched to a gene: 5. The V gene's germline CDR1 is SGHVS and CDR2 FNYEAQ. The CDR3 has 14 residues. The CDR3 nucleotides read TGTGCCAGCAGCCGAGGACAGGGCGCCGGGGAGCTGTTTTTT. This encodes CASSRGQGAGELFF.

The CDR3 DNA is TGTGCCAGCAGTGAACGCCAGATCGTGACCCAGTACTTC. Protein: CASSERQIVTQYF. The chain uses TRBV2 and TRBJ2-5; no clear D gene. The CDR3 has 13 amino acids. Germline CDR1 is SNHLY and CDR2 is FYNNEI. Trimming took 2 bases from V and 7 from J, leaving 11 bases between them.

This clonotype was found a few times. This chain uses TRBV19 with TRBJ2-5; either TRBD1 or TRBD2 may supply D (5 bases each). CDR3 length equals 14 residues. V lost 6 bases, J lost 5 bases, and 16 bases lay in between. The germline gives CDR1 LNHDA, CDR2 SQIVND (reference sequence). CDR3 protein: CASRRPGRDETQYF. The CDR3 region has the DNA TGTGCCAGTAGGCGACCGGGACGTGATGAGACCCAGTACTTC.